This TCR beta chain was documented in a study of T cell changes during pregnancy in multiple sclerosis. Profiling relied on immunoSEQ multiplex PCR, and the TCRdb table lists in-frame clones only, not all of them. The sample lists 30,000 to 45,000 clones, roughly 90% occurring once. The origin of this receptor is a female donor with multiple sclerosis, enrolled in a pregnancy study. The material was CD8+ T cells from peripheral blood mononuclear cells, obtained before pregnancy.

Here the CDR3 reads CASSPLGQGAYNEQFF. The CDR3 nucleotides are TGTGCCAGCAGTCCGCTCGGACAGGGGGCCTACAATGAGCAGTTCTTC. The rearrangement joins TRBV27 to TRBJ2-1, with 10 bases that match TRBD1. Germline values: CDR1 MNHEY, CDR2 SMNVEV (reference sequence). V lost 5 bases to trimming and J lost 2 bases; unmatched junction nucleotides: 6. CDR3 length: 16 residues.